This TCR beta chain is from a study of molecular identifiers for immune sequencing clone quantification. This clonotype was seen a few times. The junction does not match germline at one end; this may be a read error. In TCRdb, the PCR reads were re-called with MiXCR into one record per CDR3 protein. The sample shows hundreds of thousands of distinct CDR3 sequences, roughly 25% of them seen only once. The sequence derives from a human donor in good health. Some libraries in this study had Jurkat cell RNA spiked in. The sequenced sample consisted of naive CD8+ T cells from blood, with Jurkat cell RNA spiked in. The subset was: FACS-sorted CD8+CD4-CCR7+CD45RA+ naive T cells.

The CDR3 reads CASSLARTGAMTEAFF. The CDR3 DNA sequence: TGTGCCAGCAGCTTGGCGAGAACAGGGGCGATGACTGAAGCTTTCTTT. This rearrangement joins TRBV5-3 to TRBJ1-1; TRBD1 matches at 7 bases. TRBV5-3 has ORF status, its function being uncertain. CDR3 length: 16 amino acids.